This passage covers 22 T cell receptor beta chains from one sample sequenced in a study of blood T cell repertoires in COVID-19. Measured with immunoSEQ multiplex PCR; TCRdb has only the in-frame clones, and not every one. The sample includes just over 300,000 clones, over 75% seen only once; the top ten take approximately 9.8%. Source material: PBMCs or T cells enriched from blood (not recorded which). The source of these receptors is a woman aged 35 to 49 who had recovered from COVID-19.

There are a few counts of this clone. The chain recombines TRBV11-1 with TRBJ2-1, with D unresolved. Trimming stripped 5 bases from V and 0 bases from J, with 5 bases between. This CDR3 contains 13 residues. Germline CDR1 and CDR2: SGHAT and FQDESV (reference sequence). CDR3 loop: CASSRSSYNEQFF. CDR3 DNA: TGTGCCAGCAGCCGTAGCTCCTACAATGAGCAGTTCTTC.

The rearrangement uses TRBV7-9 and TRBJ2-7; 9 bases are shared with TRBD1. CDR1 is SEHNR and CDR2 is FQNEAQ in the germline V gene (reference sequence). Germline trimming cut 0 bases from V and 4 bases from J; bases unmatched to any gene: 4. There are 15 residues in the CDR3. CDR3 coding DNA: TGTGCCAGCAGCTTAGCGAACAGGGGGCAATACGAGCAGTACTTC. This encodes CASSLANRGQYEQYF. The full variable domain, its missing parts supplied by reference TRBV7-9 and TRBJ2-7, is DTGVSQNPRHKITKRGQNVTFRCDPISEHNRLYWYRQTLGQGPEFLTYFQNEAQLEKSRLLSDRFSAERPKGSFSTLEIQRTEQGDSAMYLCASSLANRGQYEQYFGPGTRLTVT.

The CDR3 reads CASSPRSTGKWSNEKLFF. The CDR3 coding sequence is TGTGCCAGCTCACCACGGAGTACAGGGAAATGGTCTAATGAAAAACTGTTTTTT. The V call is TRBV18, the J call TRBJ1-4, with D possibly TRBD1 on 6 matching bases. Per germline, CDR1 KGHSH and CDR2 LQKENI. The CDR3 is made up of 18 amino acids. Trimming stripped 1 base from V and 3 bases from J, with 18 bases between.

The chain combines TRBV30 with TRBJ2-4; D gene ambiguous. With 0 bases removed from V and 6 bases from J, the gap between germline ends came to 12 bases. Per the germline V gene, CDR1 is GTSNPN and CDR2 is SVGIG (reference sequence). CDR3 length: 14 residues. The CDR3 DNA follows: TGTGCCTGGAGTGTTCTCAAATCGGGAAACATTCAGTACTTC. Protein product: CAWSVLKSGNIQYF.

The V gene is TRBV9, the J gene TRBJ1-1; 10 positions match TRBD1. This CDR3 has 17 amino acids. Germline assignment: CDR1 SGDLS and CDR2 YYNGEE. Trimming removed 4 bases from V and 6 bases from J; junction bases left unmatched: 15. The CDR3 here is CASSPRQGALSRAEAFF. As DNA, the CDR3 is TGTGCCAGCAGCCCACGACAGGGGGCTCTTTCGAGGGCTGAAGCTTTCTTT.

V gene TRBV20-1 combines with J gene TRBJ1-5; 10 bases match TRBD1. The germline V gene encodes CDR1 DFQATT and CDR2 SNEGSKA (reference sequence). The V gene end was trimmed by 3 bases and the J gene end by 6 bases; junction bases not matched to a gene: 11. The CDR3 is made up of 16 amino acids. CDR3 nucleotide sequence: TGCAGTGCTAGTGCCGGGACAGGGGATTCGGGTCAGCCCCAGCATTTT. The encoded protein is CSASAGTGDSGQPQHF.

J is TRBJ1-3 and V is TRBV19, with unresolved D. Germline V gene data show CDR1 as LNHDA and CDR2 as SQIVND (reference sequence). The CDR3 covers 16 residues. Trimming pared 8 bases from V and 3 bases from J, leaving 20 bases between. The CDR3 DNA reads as TGTGCCAGTCTCGATCCCTCGCTGGGCCGTGGAAACACCATATATTTT. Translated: CASLDPSLGRGNTIYF. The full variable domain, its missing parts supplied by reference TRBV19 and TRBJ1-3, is DGGITQSPKYLFRKEGQNVTLSCEQNLNHDAMYWYRQDPGQGLRLIYYSQIVNDFQKGDIAEGYSVSREKKESFPLTVTSAQKNPTAFYLCASLDPSLGRGNTIYFGEGSWLTVV.

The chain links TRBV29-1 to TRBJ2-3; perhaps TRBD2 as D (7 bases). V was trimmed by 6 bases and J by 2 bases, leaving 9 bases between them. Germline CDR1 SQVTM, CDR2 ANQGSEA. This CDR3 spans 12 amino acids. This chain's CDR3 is CSVGGPTDTQYF. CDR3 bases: TGCAGCGTGGGGGGGCCCACAGATACGCAGTATTTT.

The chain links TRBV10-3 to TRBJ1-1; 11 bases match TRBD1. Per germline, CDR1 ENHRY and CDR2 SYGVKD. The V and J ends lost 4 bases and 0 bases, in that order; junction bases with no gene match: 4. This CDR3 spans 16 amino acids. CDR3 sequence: CAISVGTGGMNTEAFF. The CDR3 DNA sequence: TGTGCCATCAGTGTAGGGACAGGGGGGATGAACACTGAAGCTTTCTTT.

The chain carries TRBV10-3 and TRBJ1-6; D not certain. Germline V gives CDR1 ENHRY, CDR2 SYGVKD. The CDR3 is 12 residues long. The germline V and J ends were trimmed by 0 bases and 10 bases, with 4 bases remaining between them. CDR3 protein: CAISESLSPLHF. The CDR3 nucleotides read TGTGCCATCAGTGAGTCCTTATCACCCCTCCACTTT.

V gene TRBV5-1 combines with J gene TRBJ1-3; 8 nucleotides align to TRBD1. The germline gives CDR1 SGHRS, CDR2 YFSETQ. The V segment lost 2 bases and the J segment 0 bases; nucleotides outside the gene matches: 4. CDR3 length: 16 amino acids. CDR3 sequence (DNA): TGCGCCAGCAGCTTACAGGGGGAATACTCTGGAAACACCATATATTTT. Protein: CASSLQGEYSGNTIYF.

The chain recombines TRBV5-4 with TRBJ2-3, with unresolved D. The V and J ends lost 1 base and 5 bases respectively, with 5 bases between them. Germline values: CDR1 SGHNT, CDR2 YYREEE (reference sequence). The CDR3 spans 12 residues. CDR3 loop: CASSLSVDTQYF. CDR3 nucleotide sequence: TGTGCCAGCAGCTTGTCCGTAGATACGCAGTATTTT.

This CDR3 is CASSLSYGTDYGYTF. The CDR3 nucleotides are TGTGCCAGCAGCTTGAGTTATGGGACAGACTATGGCTACACCTTC. The chain employs TRBV5-8 and TRBJ1-2; 7 bases fit TRBD1. The CDR3 totals 15 residues. Germline loops: CDR1 SGHTS, CDR2 YDEGEE. With V trimmed by 1 base and J by 3 bases, 6 bases remained unmatched.

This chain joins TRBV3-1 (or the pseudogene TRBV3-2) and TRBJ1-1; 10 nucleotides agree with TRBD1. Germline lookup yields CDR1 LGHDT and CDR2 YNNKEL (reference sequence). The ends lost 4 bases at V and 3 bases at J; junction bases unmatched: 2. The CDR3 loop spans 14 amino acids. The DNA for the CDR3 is TGTGCCAGCAGCCTGACAGGGGGCCACACTGAAGCTTTCTTT. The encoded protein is CASSLTGGHTEAFF.

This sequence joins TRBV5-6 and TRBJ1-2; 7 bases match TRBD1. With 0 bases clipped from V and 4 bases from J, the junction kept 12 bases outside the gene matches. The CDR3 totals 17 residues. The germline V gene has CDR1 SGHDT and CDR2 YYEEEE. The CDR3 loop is CASSLGNRGGQIYGYTF. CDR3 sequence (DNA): TGTGCCAGCAGCTTGGGGAACAGGGGCGGTCAAATCTATGGCTACACCTTC.

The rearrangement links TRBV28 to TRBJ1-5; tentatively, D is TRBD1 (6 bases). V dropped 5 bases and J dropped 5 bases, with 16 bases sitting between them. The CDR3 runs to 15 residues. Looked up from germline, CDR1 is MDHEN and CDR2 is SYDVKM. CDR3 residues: CASSPKTGLDQPQHF. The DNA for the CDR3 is TGTGCCAGCAGTCCCAAGACAGGACTCGATCAGCCCCAGCATTTT.

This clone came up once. CDR3 in DNA: TGTGCCAGCAGCCAAGGAGCGGGTAGTAACAATGAGCAGTTCTTC. The encoded protein is CASSQGAGSNNEQFF. The genes are TRBV3-1 (or the pseudogene TRBV3-2) and TRBJ2-1; TRBD2 might be the D (6 bases). The germline gives CDR1 LGHDT, CDR2 YNNKEL (reference sequence). The CDR3 is made up of 15 amino acids. V lost 1 base, J lost 5 bases, and 12 bases lay in between.

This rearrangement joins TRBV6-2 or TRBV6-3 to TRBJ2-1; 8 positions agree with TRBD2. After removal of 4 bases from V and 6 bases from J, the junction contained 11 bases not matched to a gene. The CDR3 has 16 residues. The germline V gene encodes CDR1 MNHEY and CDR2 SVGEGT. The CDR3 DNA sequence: TGTGCCAGCAGTTCCCCAATACTAGCGGAGGGCAATGAGCAGTTCTTC. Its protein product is CASSSPILAEGNEQFF.

This CDR3 reads CASKLQRADTQYF. In DNA, the CDR3 is TGTGCCAGTAAGTTACAGAGAGCAGATACGCAGTATTTT. This rearrangement joins TRBV19 to TRBJ2-3; D gene unclear. Germline V gene data show CDR1 as LNHDA and CDR2 as SQIVND (reference sequence). CDR3 size: 13 residues. V was shortened by 7 bases and J by 4 bases, with 12 bases between the two germline ends.

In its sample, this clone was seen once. CDR3 amino acids: CASSQGYRGLGNQPQHF. CDR3 in DNA: TGCGCCAGCAGCCAAGGGTACAGGGGGCTTGGCAATCAGCCCCAGCATTTT. The rearrangement links TRBV4-3 to TRBJ1-5; 9 bases match TRBD1. J lost 2 bases, V lost 1 base, and 6 bases had no gene match. The CDR3 spans 17 residues. Germline CDR1 LGHNA, CDR2 YSLEER.

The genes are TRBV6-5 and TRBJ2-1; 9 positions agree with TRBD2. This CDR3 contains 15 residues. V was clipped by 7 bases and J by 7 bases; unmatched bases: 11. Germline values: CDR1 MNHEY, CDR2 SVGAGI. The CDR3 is CASTELAGEGNEQFF. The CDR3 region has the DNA TGTGCCAGCACCGAACTAGCGGGTGAGGGTAATGAGCAGTTCTTC.

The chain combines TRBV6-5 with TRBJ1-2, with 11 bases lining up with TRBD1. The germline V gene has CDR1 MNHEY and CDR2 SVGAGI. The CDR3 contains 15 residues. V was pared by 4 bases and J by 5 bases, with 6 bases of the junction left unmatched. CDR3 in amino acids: CASSSGQGASYGYTF. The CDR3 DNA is TGTGCCAGCAGTTCTGGACAGGGGGCGAGTTATGGCTACACCTTC.